A single sample is the source of the 11 T cell receptor beta chains below, sequenced in a study of cytomegalovirus exposure and HLA in healthy donors. The PCR contained 60 Vbeta and 13 Jbeta primers. Method: immunoSEQ multiplex PCR; TCRdb's copy keeps in-frame clones and lacks some. The sample lists 140,000 or so clones, 88% seen once, with roughly 0.53% in the top ten. Sequenced: PBMCs. The source is a woman aged 40 to 50 in good health and CMV-seronegative.

This clone was seen only a few times. The V gene is TRBV12-5, the J gene TRBJ2-1; 9 bases line up with TRBD1. The CDR3 sequence is 15 residues long. Germline V gene sequence: CDR1 LGHNT, CDR2 FRNRAP. J gave up 0 bases and V 6 bases, and 3 bases lay outside the gene matches. The CDR3 region is CASGRQGVSYNEQFF. CDR3 nucleotide sequence: TGTGCTAGTGGCAGACAGGGGGTCTCCTACAATGAGCAGTTCTTC.

The CDR3: CASSYWGTLSNQPQHF. The CDR3 DNA follows: TGTGCCAGCAGTTATTGGGGGACTCTGAGCAATCAGCCCCAGCATTTT. This chain links TRBV6-4 with TRBJ1-5; a possible D gene is TRBD1 (5 bases). The CDR3 extends over 16 amino acids. V lost 5 bases to trimming and J lost 1 base, with 15 bases between them. Germline CDR1 and CDR2: MRHNA and SNTAGT.

In its sample, this clone was seen a few times. V gene TRBV23-1 combines with J gene TRBJ2-7; D might be TRBD1 (6 bases). TRBV23-1 is placed among ORFs of uncertain function. Deletions cut 11 bases from V and 3 bases from J, with 14 bases between. This CDR3 comprises 12 residues. As DNA, the CDR3 is TGCGCCGTAAGGACAGCTGTCTACGAGCAGTACTTC. This encodes CAVRTAVYEQYF.

V and J are TRBV2 and TRBJ2-2, with 11 bases lining up with TRBD2. Germline CDR1 is SNHLY and CDR2 is FYNNEI. CDR3 length: 15 amino acids. With V trimmed by 7 bases and J by 5 bases, 6 bases remained unmatched. CDR3 region: CASIGLAGRTGELFF. CDR3 DNA sequence: TGTGCCAGCATCGGACTAGCGGGTAGAACCGGGGAGCTGTTTTTT.

This clone came up once. The rearrangement uses TRBV6-5 and TRBJ1-5; TRBD1 is a possible D gene (5 bases). From germline, CDR1 is MNHEY and CDR2 SVGAGI. V lost 8 bases and J lost 4, with 12 bases in between. The CDR3 is 13 residues long. The CDR3 DNA follows: TGTGCCAGCGGGCAGGGAGGAAATCAGCCCCAGCATTTT. Protein sequence: CASGQGGNQPQHF.

This chain links TRBV11-3 with TRBJ1-3; 7 bases line up with TRBD1. J gave up 7 bases and V 5 bases, and 5 bases lay outside the gene matches. This CDR3 spans 13 amino acids. Germline assignment: CDR1 SGHNT and CDR2 YENEEA. CDR3 residues: CASSRDRRNTIYF. CDR3 DNA sequence: TGTGCCAGCAGCCGGGACAGACGGAACACCATATATTTT.

This clone has only a few counts. The chain couples TRBV7-8 to TRBJ2-5; D possibly corresponds to TRBD1 (6 bases). Germline V lookup: CDR1 SGHVS, CDR2 FQNEAQ. The CDR3 sequence is 13 residues long. V was cut by 11 bases and J by 5 bases, with 18 bases left in between. The CDR3 DNA follows: TGTGCCTCGGCTCAGGGGAATTTTGAGACCCAGTACTTC. Amino acids: CASAQGNFETQYF. The full variable domain, completed using reference TRBV7-8 and TRBJ2-5, is GAGVSQSPRYKVAKRGQDVALRCDPISGHVSLFWYQQALGQGPEFLTYFQNEAQLDKSGLPSDRFFAERPEGSVSTLKIQRTQQEDSAVYLCASAQGNFETQYFGPGTRLLVL.

DNA of the CDR3: TGTGCCAGCAGCCCAGAGACGGCGGACAGGGGGTCGCGCACTGAAGCTTTCTTT. Translated: CASSPETADRGSRTEAFF. The chain couples TRBV9 to TRBJ1-1, with 10 bases matching TRBD1. Germline lookup yields CDR1 SGDLS and CDR2 YYNGEE. The CDR3 runs to 18 residues. With 4 bases clipped from V and 4 bases from J, the junction kept 16 bases outside the gene matches.

The rearrangement uses TRBV28 and TRBJ2-1; 11 nucleotides match TRBD2. The germline V gene encodes CDR1 MDHEN and CDR2 SYDVKM. Trimming removed 3 bases from V and 2 bases from J; junction bases left unmatched: 3. The CDR3 has 16 residues. The CDR3 is CASSFFSGRAYNEQFF. The CDR3 DNA reads as TGTGCCAGCAGTTTCTTTAGCGGGAGGGCCTACAATGAGCAGTTCTTC.

V and J are TRBV7-2 and TRBJ1-1, with D perhaps TRBD1 (6 bases). This CDR3 region has 13 residues. CDR1 is SGHTA, CDR2 FQGNSA, per germline. V was shortened by 5 bases and J by 4 bases, with 11 bases between the two germline ends. Written as DNA, the CDR3 is TGTGCCAGCAGCCAACAGGGATTCACTGAAGCTTTCTTT. Encoded protein: CASSQQGFTEAFF.

This chain connects TRBV7-6 to TRBJ2-1; 7 bases agree with TRBD2. Germline V gives CDR1 SGHVS, CDR2 FNYEAQ. CDR3 size: 14 residues. With 6 bases clipped from V and 2 bases from J, the junction kept 4 bases outside the gene matches. The CDR3 here is CASSRGGAYNEQFF. For the CDR3, the DNA is TGTGCCAGCAGTCGCGGGGGAGCCTACAATGAGCAGTTCTTC.